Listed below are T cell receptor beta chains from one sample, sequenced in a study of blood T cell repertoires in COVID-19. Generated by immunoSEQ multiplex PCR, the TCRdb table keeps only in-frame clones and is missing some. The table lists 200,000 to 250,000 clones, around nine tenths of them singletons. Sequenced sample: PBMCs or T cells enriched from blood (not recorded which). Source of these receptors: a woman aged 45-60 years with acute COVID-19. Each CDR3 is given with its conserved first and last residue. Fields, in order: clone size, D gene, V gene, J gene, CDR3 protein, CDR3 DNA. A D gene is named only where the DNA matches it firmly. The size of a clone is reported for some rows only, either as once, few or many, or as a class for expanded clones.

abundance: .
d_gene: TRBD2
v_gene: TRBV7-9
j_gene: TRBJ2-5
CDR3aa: CASSRLAGGQETQYF
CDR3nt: TGTGCCAGCAGCCGACTAGCGGGAGGCCAAGAGACCCAGTACTTC

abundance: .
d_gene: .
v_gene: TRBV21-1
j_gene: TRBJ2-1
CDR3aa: CASSNGRVREVSYNEQFF
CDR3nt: TGTGCCAGCAGCAATGGGCGGGTGCGGGAGGTTTCCTACAATGAGCAGTTCTTC

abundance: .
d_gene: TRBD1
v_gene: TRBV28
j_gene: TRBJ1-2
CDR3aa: CASSWGTGLDGYTF
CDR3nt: TGTGCCAGCAGTTGGGGGACAGGGCTGGATGGCTACACCTTC

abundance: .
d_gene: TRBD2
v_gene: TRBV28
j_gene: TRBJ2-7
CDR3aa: CASSLIVAGASEQYF
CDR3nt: TGTGCCAGCAGTTTAATAGTAGCGGGAGCGAGTGAGCAGTACTTC

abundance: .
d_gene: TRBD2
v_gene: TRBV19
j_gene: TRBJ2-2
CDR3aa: CASSVGLREWTGELFF
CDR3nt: TGTGCCAGTAGCGTAGGCCTGCGGGAGTGGACCGGGGAGCTGTTTTTT

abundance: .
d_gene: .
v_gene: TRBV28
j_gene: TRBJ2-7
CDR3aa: CASIRDSTYEQYF
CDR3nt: TGTGCCAGCATTAGGGACTCCACCTACGAGCAGTACTTC

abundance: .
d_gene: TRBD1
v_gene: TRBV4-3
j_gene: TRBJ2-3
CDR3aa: CASSQDLPGQGGGDTQYF
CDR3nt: TGCGCCAGCAGCCAAGATTTGCCGGGACAGGGGGGGGGAGATACGCAGTATTTT

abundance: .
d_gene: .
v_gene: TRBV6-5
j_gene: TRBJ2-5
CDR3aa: CASGSTAGARETQYF
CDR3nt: TGTGCCAGCGGATCAACCGCAGGGGCCCGGGAGACCCAGTACTTC

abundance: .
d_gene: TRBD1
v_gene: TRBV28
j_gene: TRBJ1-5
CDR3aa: CASSSPGQGYQPQHF
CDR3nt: TGTGCCAGCAGTTCACCGGGACAGGGCTATCAGCCCCAGCATTTT

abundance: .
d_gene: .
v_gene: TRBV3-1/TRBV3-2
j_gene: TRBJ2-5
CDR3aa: CASSQVSPRAQYF
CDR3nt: TGTGCCAGCAGCCAAGTTAGCCCCAGGGCCCAGTACTTC

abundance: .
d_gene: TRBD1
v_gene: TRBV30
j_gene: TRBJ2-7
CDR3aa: CAWSEPRDRGYEQYF
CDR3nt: TGTGCCTGGAGCGAACCCCGGGACAGGGGATACGAGCAGTACTTC

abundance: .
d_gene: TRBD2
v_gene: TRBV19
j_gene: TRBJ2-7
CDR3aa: CASSFGTTEQYF
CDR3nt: TGTGCCAGTAGTTTTGGGACTACCGAGCAGTACTTC

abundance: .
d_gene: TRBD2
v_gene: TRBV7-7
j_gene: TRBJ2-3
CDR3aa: CASSTGLAGGGTDTQYF
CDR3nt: TGTGCTAGCAGCACCGGACTAGCGGGAGGGGGAACAGATACGCAGTATTTT

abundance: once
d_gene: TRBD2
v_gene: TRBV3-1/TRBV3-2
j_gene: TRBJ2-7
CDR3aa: CASSQLLAGRYEQYF
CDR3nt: TGTGCCAGCAGCCAGTTACTAGCGGGCCGTTACGAGCAGTACTTC

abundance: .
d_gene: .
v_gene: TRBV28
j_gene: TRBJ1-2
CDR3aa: CASSRFAGGSEGYTF
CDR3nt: TGTGCCAGCAGCCGCTTCGCCGGGGGGTCGGAAGGCTACACCTTC

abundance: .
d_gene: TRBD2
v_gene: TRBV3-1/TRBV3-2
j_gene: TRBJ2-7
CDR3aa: CASSQTVAGAYEQYF
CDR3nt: TGTGCCAGCAGCCAAACGGTAGCGGGAGCCTACGAGCAGTACTTC

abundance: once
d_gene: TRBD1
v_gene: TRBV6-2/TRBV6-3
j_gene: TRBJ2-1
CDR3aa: CASSYPRDRGIDNEQFF
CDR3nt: TGTGCCAGCAGTTACCCCCGGGACAGGGGGATCGACAATGAGCAGTTCTTC

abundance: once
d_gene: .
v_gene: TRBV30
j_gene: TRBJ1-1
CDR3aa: CAWSSQPNTEAFF
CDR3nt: TGTGCCTGGAGTTCACAGCCGAACACTGAAGCTTTCTTT

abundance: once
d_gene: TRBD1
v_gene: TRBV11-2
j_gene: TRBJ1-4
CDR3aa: CASSPTGGQVNEKLFF
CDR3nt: TGTGCCAGCAGCCCAACAGGGGGACAGGTGAATGAAAAACTGTTTTTT

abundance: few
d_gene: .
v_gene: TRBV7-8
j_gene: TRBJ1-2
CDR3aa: CASSERPVLSRGYTF
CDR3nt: TGTGCCAGCAGCGAACGCCCGGTCCTCTCGAGAGGCTACACCTTC

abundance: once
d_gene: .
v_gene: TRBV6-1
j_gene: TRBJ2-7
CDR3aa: CASSEADGVYEQYF
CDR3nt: TGTGCCAGCAGTGAAGCGGACGGGGTCTACGAGCAGTACTTC

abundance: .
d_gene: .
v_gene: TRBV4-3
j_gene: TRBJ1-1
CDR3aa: CASSQDGYRAFF
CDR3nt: TGCGCCAGCAGCCAAGATGGCTACAGGGCTTTCTTT

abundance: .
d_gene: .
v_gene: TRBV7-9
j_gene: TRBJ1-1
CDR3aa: CASSLEGRGVGNTEAFF
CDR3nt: TGTGCCAGCAGCTTAGAAGGCAGGGGTGTGGGGAACACTGAAGCTTTCTTT

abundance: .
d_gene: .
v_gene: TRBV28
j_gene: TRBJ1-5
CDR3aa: CASSLVAGVLNQPQHF
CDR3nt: TGTGCCAGCTCCCTGGTGGCGGGCGTACTCAATCAGCCCCAGCATTTT

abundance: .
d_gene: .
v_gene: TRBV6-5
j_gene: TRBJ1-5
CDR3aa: CASSQSGMGPQHF
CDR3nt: TGTGCCAGCAGTCAATCAGGGATGGGACCCCAGCATTTT

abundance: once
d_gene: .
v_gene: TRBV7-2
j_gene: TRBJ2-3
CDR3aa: CASSANYADTQYF
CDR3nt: TGTGCCAGCAGCGCGAACTACGCAGATACGCAGTATTTT

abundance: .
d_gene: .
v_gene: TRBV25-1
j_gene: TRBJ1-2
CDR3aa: CASRGYGYTF
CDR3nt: TGTGCCAGCAGGGGCTACGGCTACACCTTC

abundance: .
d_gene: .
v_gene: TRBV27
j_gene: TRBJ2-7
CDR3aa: CASSFGVGTYEQYF
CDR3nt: TGTGCCAGCAGTTTCGGGGTAGGGACCTACGAGCAGTACTTC